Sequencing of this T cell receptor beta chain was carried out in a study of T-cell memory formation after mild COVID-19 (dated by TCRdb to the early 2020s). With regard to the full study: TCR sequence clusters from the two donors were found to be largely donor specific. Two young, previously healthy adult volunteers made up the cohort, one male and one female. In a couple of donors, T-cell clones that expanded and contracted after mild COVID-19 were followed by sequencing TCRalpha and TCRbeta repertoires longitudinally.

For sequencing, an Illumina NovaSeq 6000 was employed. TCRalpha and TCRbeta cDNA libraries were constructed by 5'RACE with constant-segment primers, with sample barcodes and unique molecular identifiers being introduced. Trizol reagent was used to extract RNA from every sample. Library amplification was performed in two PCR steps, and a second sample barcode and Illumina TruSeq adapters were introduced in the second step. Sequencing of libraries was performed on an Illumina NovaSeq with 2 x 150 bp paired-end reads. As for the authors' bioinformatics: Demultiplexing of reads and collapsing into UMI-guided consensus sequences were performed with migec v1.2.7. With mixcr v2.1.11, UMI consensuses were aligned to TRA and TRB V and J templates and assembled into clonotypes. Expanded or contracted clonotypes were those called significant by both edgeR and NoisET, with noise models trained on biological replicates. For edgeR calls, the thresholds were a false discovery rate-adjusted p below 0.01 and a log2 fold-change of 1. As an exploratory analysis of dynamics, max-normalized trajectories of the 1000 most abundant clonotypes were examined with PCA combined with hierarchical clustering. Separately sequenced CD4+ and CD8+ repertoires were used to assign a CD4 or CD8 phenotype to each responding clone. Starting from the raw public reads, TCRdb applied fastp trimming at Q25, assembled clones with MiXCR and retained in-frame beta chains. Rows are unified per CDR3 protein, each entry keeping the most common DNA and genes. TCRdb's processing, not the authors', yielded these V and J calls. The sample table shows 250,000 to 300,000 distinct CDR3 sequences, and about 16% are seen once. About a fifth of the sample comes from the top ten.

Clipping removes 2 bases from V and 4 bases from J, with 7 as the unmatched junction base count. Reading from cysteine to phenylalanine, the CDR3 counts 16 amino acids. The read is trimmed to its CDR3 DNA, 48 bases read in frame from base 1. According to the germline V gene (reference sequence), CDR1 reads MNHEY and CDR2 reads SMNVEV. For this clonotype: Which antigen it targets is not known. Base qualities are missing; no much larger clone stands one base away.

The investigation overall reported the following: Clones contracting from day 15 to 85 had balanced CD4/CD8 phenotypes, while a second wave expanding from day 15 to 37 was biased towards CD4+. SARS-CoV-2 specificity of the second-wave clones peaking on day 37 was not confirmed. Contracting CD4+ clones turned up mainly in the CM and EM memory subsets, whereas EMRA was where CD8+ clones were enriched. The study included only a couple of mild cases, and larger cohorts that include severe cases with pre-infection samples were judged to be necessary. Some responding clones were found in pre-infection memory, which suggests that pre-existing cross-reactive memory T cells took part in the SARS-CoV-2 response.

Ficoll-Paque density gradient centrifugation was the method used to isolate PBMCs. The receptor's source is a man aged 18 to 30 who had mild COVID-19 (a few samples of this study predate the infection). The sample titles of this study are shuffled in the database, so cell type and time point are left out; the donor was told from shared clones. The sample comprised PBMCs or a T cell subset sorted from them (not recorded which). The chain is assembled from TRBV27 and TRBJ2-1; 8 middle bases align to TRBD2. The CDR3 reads CASSLPLGGGYNEQFF. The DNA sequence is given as TGTGCCAGCAGTTTACCCCTCGGGGGGGGTTACAATGAGCAGTTCTTC.